The 26 T cell receptor beta chains below were found in one sample sequenced in a study of T cell responses to AZD1222 COVID-19 vaccine. The protocol was immunoSEQ multiplex PCR, while the TCRdb copy is restricted to in-frame clones and leaves out a portion. The sample yields 150,000 or so clones, 80% to 85% seen once. The material was peripheral blood, obtained on day 0 of MenACWY control vaccination. All receptors derive from an adult in good health.

V usage is TRBV5-4 and J usage is TRBJ2-5; TRBD2 matches 7 bases. Germline CDR1 reads SGHNT; CDR2 reads YYREEE (reference sequence). The CDR3 is 15 amino acids. V dropped 3 bases and J dropped 5; count of bases not matched to a gene: 10. For the CDR3, the DNA is TGTGCCAGCAGCTCCTCCGGGACTACGAGCGAGACCCAGTACTTC. Encoded protein: CASSSSGTTSETQYF.

The rearrangement uses TRBV28 and TRBJ2-3, with D hard to call. CDR3 length equals 14 residues. Germline values: CDR1 MDHEN, CDR2 SYDVKM. V was cut by 3 bases and J by 4 bases, with 11 bases left in between. For the CDR3, the DNA is TGTGCCAGCAGTTTCGTCCGGTTCCCAGATACGCAGTATTTT. Its translation is CASSFVRFPDTQYF.

The CDR3 reads CASRLFSGGATGELFF. The CDR3 nucleotides are TGTGCCAGCAGACTTTTTAGCGGGGGGGCGACCGGGGAGCTGTTTTTT. V usage is TRBV2 and J usage is TRBJ2-2; 11 positions match TRBD2. This CDR3 is 16 amino acids long. CDR1 SNHLY and CDR2 FYNNEI come from the germline V gene. V shed 6 bases and J 5 bases; nucleotides not matched to a gene: 8. The full variable domain, rest sourced from reference TRBV2 and TRBJ2-2, is EPEVTQTPSHQVTQMGQEVILRCVPISNHLYFYWYRQILGQKVEFLVSFYNNEISEKSEIFDDQFSVERPDGSNFTLKIRSTKLEDSAMYFCASRLFSGGATGELFFGEGSRLTVL.

As to this clone: At the DNA level, this CDR3 is encoded by other sequences in the same sample as well. V is TRBV12-3 or TRBV12-4 and J is TRBJ1-5; D is unclear. The CDR3 contains 12 residues. Trimming pared 3 bases from V and 6 bases from J, leaving 6 bases between. The CDR3 here is CASSLRGQPQHF. The CDR3 DNA is TGTGCCAGCAGTTTGAGAGGTCAGCCCCAGCATTTT.

CDR3 sequence (DNA): TGTGCCAGCAGCCCTTGGACGGGGGTTAGCAATCAGCCCCAGCATTTT. This codes for CASSPWTGVSNQPQHF. The chain carries TRBV5-8 and TRBJ1-5; D is possibly TRBD1 (5 bases). The length of the CDR3 is 16 residues. Between the trimmed V and J ends, which lost 4 bases and 0 bases, there was a span of 14 bases. In germline, CDR1 is SGHTS, CDR2 YDEGEE.

This clone was recorded only once. This chain joins TRBV6-2 or TRBV6-3 and TRBJ1-2, with TRBD1 matching over 9 bases. Trimming at V came to 5 bases and at J to 4 bases, leaving 8 bases not matched to a gene. Germline V CDR1 and CDR2: MNHEY, SVGEGT. The CDR3 covers 15 residues. Here the CDR3 reads CASSPSGQGGYGYTF. CDR3 nucleotides: TGTGCCAGCAGTCCCTCGGGACAGGGAGGCTATGGCTACACCTTC.

This chain joins TRBV9 and TRBJ2-3; 8 bases agree with TRBD1. V trimming: 4 bases; J trimming: 4 bases; junction bases outside the gene matches: 2. This CDR3 has 13 residues. From germline, CDR1 is SGDLS and CDR2 YYNGEE. The CDR3 region is CASSSGGADTQYF. The CDR3 DNA is TGTGCCAGCAGCTCAGGGGGCGCAGATACGCAGTATTTT.

The rearrangement joins TRBV19 to TRBJ1-5, with D possibly TRBD1 on 6 matching bases. The germline V gene encodes CDR1 LNHDA and CDR2 SQIVND (reference sequence). V lost 8 bases and J 3 bases, leaving 11 bases between the germline ends. The length of the CDR3 is 13 residues. CDR3 sequence reads: CASHDRFNQPQHF. The CDR3, as DNA: TGTGCCAGTCACGACAGGTTCAATCAGCCCCAGCATTTT.

The sample holds a few counts of this clone. The chain employs TRBV4-1 and TRBJ1-2; 7 bases map to TRBD1. V lost 2 bases, J lost 4 bases, and 10 bases stayed unmatched. From germline, CDR1 is MGHRA and CDR2 YSYEKL. The CDR3 sequence is 16 residues long. CDR3 sequence: CASSQRVPGQSYGYTF. The CDR3 DNA reads as TGCGCCAGCAGCCAACGAGTACCGGGACAGTCCTATGGCTACACCTTC.

J is TRBJ1-2 and V is TRBV2; D unresolved. V was shortened by 6 bases and J by 1 base, with 18 bases between the two germline ends. There are 16 residues in the CDR3. The V gene's germline CDR1 is SNHLY and CDR2 FYNNEI. The CDR3 DNA follows: TGTGCCAGCAGCGCAATAGGACGGAGCCTTAACTATGGCTACACCTTC. Its translation: CASSAIGRSLNYGYTF.

The chain joins TRBV19 to TRBJ1-6; 9 bases fit TRBD1. This CDR3 region has 14 residues. Germline V gives CDR1 LNHDA, CDR2 SQIVND (reference sequence). Unmatched junction bases numbered 5, after V lost 7 bases and J lost 7 bases. CDR3 in amino acids: CASKLDRGNSPLHF. The CDR3 nucleotides read TGTGCCAGTAAATTGGACAGGGGAAATTCACCCCTCCACTTT.

Written as DNA, the CDR3 is TGTGCCAGCAGCTTAAGCGGGGCAGGGATGCGAGAGACCCAGTACTTC. This translates into CASSLSGAGMRETQYF. The chain joins TRBV7-3 to TRBJ2-5; D perhaps matches TRBD2 (6 bases). The CDR3 covers 16 residues. V gave up 1 base and J gave up 4 bases, with 16 bases separating them. Germline CDR1 is SGHTA and CDR2 is FQGTGA.

The chain is built from TRBV10-2 and TRBJ1-6, with D hard to call. This CDR3 contains 11 residues. Germline CDR1 and CDR2: WSHSY and SAAADI. With 5 bases removed from V and 7 bases from J, the gap between germline ends came to 3 bases. CDR3 nucleotides: TGCGCCAGCAGTAACAATTCACCCCTCCACTTT. Translation: CASSNNSPLHF.

The rearrangement joins TRBV7-9 to TRBJ2-5; no reliable D call. This CDR3 contains 13 residues. Trimming removed 3 bases at V and 0 bases at J, with 5 bases between. The V gene's germline CDR1 is SEHNR and CDR2 FQNEAQ (reference sequence). The CDR3 reads CASSFLYQETQYF. The CDR3 DNA follows: TGTGCCAGCAGCTTCCTCTACCAAGAGACCCAGTACTTC.

The chain employs TRBV28 and TRBJ2-5; maybe TRBD2 (5 bases). Germline V CDR1 and CDR2: MDHEN, SYDVKM. The CDR3 consists of 15 residues. Trimming removed 2 bases at V and 0 bases at J, with 10 bases between. CDR3 coding DNA: TGTGCCAGCAGTTTACCACCGGGGTACCAAGAGACCCAGTACTTC. It translates to CASSLPPGYQETQYF.

The rearrangement joins TRBV5-1 to TRBJ2-5, with D tentatively TRBD1 (5 bases). The length of the CDR3 is 15 residues. Trimming cost V 0 bases and J 3 bases, with 12 bases left between them. CDR1 SGHRS and CDR2 YFSETQ come from the germline V gene. This CDR3 is CASSLEGRTKETQYF. DNA for the CDR3: TGCGCCAGCAGCTTGGAAGGACGGACAAAAGAGACCCAGTACTTC.

The rearrangement uses TRBV6-5 and TRBJ2-3; no clear D. The CDR3 runs to 14 residues. V was trimmed by 6 bases and J by 2 bases, leaving 12 bases between them. The V gene's germline CDR1 is MNHEY and CDR2 SVGAGI. The CDR3 is CASSQDRVTDTQYF. The CDR3, as DNA: TGTGCCAGCAGCCAAGACCGGGTCACAGATACGCAGTATTTT.

This CDR3 is CASSPRQPNEKLFF. The CDR3 DNA reads TGTGCCAGTAGTCCTCGACAGCCTAATGAAAAACTGTTTTTT. This sequence joins TRBV19 and TRBJ1-4; perhaps TRBD1 as D (5 bases). The CDR3 runs to 14 residues. The germline gives CDR1 LNHDA, CDR2 SQIVND (reference sequence). Trimming took off 5 bases at V and 3 bases at J, with 10 bases between the two ends.

The V gene is TRBV29-1, the J gene TRBJ1-2; D is perhaps TRBD1 (5 bases). Germline V gives CDR1 SQVTM, CDR2 ANQGSEA. This CDR3 spans 13 amino acids. Trimming took off 6 bases at V and 4 bases at J, with 15 bases between the two ends. CDR3: CSVYSGDLYGYTF. The DNA of the CDR3 is TGCAGCGTCTATTCGGGGGACCTCTATGGCTACACCTTC.

In its sample, this clone was seen a few times. J is TRBJ1-5 and V is TRBV30; 9 bases agree with TRBD1. Germline V gives CDR1 GTSNPN, CDR2 SVGIG (reference sequence). The CDR3 runs to 15 residues. Losses at the gene ends were 2 bases for V and 3 bases for J; bases not matched to a gene: 5. CDR3 DNA: TGTGCCTGGAGTCCGGGACAGGGAAACAATCAGCCCCAGCATTTT. The encoded protein is CAWSPGQGNNQPQHF.

This chain joins TRBV15 and TRBJ1-5; TRBD1 might be the D (5 bases). The CDR3 runs 15 residues. In germline, CDR1 is LNHNV, CDR2 YYDKDF (reference sequence). Trimming took 2 bases from V and 5 from J, leaving 13 bases between them. The CDR3 reads CATSRRQSPHQPQHF. The CDR3 DNA reads TGTGCCACCAGCAGACGACAGTCCCCCCATCAGCCCCAGCATTTT.

The chain carries TRBV19 and TRBJ1-2; TRBD1 is a possible D gene (5 bases). CDR1 and CDR2 (germline): LNHDA, SQIVND (reference sequence). The CDR3 runs to 14 residues. V lost 4 bases and J lost 0, with 9 bases in between. CDR3 sequence: CASSRDRSNYGYTF. CDR3 sequence (DNA): TGTGCCAGTAGTAGGGACCGATCTAACTATGGCTACACCTTC.

The CDR3 nucleotides are TGTGCCACCAGCAATCGGAATGAGCAGTTCTTC. Residues: CATSNRNEQFF. The gene calls are TRBV15 and TRBJ2-1; no clear D. The germline V and J ends were trimmed by 4 bases and 7 bases, with 5 bases remaining between them. The CDR3 sequence is 11 residues long. The germline V gene has CDR1 LNHNV and CDR2 YYDKDF (reference sequence).

V is TRBV7-8 and J is TRBJ2-2; 8 bases agree with TRBD2. Germline CDR1 reads SGHVS; CDR2 reads FQNEAQ. This CDR3 contains 17 residues. V trimming: 1 base; J trimming: 3 bases; junction bases outside the gene matches: 7. CDR3 in DNA: TGTGCCAGCAGCTTAGTATCCACTAGCGGATACACCGGGGAGCTGTTTTTT. It translates to CASSLVSTSGYTGELFF.

The chain couples TRBV10-3 to TRBJ1-1, with 10 positions matching TRBD1. Germline trimming cut 6 bases from V and 1 base from J; bases unmatched to any gene: 5. Germline CDR1 and CDR2: ENHRY and SYGVKD. This CDR3 is 15 amino acids long. The DNA for the CDR3 is TGTGCCATCAGAGGGGACAGGGGCGGGAACACTGAAGCTTTCTTT. Its protein product is CAIRGDRGGNTEAFF.

V is TRBV6-5 and J is TRBJ2-5, with 12 bases fitting TRBD2. Trimming at V came to 4 bases and at J to 7 bases, leaving 7 bases not matched to a gene. This CDR3 comprises 15 residues. CDR1 and CDR2 from the germline V gene are MNHEY and SVGAGI. DNA for the CDR3: TGTGCCAGCAGTTTCCGGACTAGCGGGGCCGGGACCCAGTACTTC. Protein: CASSFRTSGAGTQYF.